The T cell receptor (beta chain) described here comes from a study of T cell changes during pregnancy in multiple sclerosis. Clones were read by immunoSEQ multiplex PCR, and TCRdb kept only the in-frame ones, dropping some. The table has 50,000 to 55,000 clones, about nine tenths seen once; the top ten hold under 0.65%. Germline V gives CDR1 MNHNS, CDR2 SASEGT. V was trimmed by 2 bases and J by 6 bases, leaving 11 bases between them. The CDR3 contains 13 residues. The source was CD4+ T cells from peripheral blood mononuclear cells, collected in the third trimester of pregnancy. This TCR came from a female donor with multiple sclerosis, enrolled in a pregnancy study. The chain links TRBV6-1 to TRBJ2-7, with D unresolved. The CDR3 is CASSEFEAGEQYF. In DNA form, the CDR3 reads TGTGCCAGCAGTGAATTTGAGGCCGGCGAGCAGTACTTC.